This T cell receptor (beta chain) was found in a study of cytomegalovirus exposure and HLA in healthy donors. Whereas donors were nominally healthy upon sampling, unrecorded immune exposures were probable. Primers: 60 Vbeta forward and 13 Jbeta reverse. The repertoire was sequenced with immunoSEQ multiplex PCR; TCRdb's copy has only in-frame clones and lacks some. This sample yields about 90,000 clones, of which 75% to 80% are seen a single time; 4.5% to 5.5% belongs to the top ten. Looked up from germline, CDR1 is SGHDT and CDR2 is YYEEEE. V dropped 4 bases and J dropped 0 bases, with 11 bases sitting between them. The CDR3 extends over 15 amino acids.

Sequences were obtained from PBMCs. The chain links TRBV5-6 to TRBJ2-1; D remains unclear. The clonotype was recovered from a woman between 35 and 50 years old in good health and CMV-seropositive. The CDR3, as DNA: TGTGCCAGCAGCCGTTCGTCCTCCTCCTACAATGAGCAGTTCTTC. Protein product: CASSRSSSSYNEQFF.